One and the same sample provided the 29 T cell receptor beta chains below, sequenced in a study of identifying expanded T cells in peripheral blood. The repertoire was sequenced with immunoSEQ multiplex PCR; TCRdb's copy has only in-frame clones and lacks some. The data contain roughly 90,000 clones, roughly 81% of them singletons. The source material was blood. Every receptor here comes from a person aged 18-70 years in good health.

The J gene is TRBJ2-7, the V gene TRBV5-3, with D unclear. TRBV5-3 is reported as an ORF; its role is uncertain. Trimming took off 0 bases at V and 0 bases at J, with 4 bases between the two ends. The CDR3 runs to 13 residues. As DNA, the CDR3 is TGTGCCAGAAGCTTGGCCAGCTCCTACGAGCAGTACTTC. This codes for CARSLASSYEQYF.

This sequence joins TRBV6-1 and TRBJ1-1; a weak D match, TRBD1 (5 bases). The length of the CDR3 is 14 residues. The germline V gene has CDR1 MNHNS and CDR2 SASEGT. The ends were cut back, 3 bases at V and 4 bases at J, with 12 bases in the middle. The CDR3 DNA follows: TGTGCCAGCAGTGATAGGGGCAAGGGCACTGAAGCTTTCTTT. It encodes CASSDRGKGTEAFF.

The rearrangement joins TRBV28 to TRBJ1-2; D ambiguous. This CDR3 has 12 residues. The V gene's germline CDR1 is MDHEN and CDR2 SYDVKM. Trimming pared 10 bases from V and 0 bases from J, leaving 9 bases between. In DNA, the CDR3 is TGTGCCATGGGCAGTACTAACTATGGCTACACCTTC. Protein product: CAMGSTNYGYTF.

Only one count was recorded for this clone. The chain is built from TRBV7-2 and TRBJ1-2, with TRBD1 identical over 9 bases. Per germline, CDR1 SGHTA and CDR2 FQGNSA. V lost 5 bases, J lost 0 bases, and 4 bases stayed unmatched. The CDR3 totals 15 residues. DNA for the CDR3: TGTGCCAGCAGCACGCGACAGGGGGCTAACTATGGCTACACCTTC. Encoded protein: CASSTRQGANYGYTF. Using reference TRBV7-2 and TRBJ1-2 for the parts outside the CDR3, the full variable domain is GAGVSQSPSNKVTEKGKDVELRCDPISGHTALYWYRQSLGQGLEFLIYFQGNSAPDKSGLPSDRFSAERTGGSVSTLTIQRTQQEDSAVYLCASSTRQGANYGYTFGSGTRLTVV.

CDR3 bases: TGTGCCAGCAGCCCTACAGGGGGAAGGACTGAAGCTTTCTTT. Translating it yields CASSPTGGRTEAFF. The chain couples TRBV9 to TRBJ1-1, with 8 bases identical to TRBD1. The germline V gene has CDR1 SGDLS and CDR2 YYNGEE. The CDR3 contains 14 residues. J gave up 5 bases and V 4 bases, and 7 bases lay outside the gene matches.

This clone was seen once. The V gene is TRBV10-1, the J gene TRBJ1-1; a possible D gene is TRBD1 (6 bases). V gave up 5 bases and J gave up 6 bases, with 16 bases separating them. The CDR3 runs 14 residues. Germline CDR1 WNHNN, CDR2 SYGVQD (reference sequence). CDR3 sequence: CASSMSRGLAEAFF. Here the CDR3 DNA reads TGCGCCAGCAGTATGAGTCGGGGGCTGGCTGAAGCTTTCTTT.

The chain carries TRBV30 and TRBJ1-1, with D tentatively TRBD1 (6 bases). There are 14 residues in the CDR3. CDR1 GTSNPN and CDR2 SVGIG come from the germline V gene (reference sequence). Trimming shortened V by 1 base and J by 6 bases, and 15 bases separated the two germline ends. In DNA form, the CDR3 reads TGTGCCTGGAGTGCGGGCAGGGGAGTGCCTGAAGCTTTCTTT. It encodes CAWSAGRGVPEAFF.

The CDR3 nucleotides are TGTGCCAGCAGCTGGGCAGGGAGAAGCACTGAAGCTTTCTTT. Its protein is CASSWAGRSTEAFF. The V and J genes are TRBV7-9 and TRBJ1-1; TRBD1 might be the D (5 bases). The germline gives CDR1 SEHNR, CDR2 FQNEAQ (reference sequence). This CDR3 is built from 14 residues. V lost 4 bases and J lost 4, with 13 bases in between.

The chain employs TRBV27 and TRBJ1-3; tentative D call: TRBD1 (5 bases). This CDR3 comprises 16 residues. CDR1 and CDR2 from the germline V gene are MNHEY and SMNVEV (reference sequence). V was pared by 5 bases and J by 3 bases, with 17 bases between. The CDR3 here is CASSPAAGLIGNTIYF. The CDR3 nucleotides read TGTGCCAGCAGTCCGGCCGCGGGGCTAATTGGAAACACCATATATTTT.

The CDR3 coding sequence is TGTGCCAGCAGATTGGGGGAGGATAGTGAGCAGTTCTTC. Translating gives CASRLGEDSEQFF. This chain uses TRBV28 with TRBJ2-1; D is perhaps TRBD2 (6 bases). V lost 6 bases to trimming and J lost 9 bases, with 15 bases between them. The CDR3 sequence is 13 residues long. Germline CDR1 reads MDHEN; CDR2 reads SYDVKM.

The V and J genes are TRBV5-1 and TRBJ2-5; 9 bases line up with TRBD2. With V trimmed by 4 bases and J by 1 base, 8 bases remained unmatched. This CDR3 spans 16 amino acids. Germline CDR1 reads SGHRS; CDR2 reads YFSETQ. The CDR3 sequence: CASSRGGAPSQETQYF. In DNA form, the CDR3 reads TGCGCCAGCAGCCGCGGGGGGGCCCCGAGCCAAGAGACCCAGTACTTC.

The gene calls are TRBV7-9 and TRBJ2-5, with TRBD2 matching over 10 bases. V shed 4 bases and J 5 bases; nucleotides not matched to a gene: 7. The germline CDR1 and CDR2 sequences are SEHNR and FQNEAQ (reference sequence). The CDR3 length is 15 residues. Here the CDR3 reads CASSSSGGRGETQYF. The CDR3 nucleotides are TGTGCCAGCAGCTCTAGCGGGGGCCGAGGGGAGACCCAGTACTTC.

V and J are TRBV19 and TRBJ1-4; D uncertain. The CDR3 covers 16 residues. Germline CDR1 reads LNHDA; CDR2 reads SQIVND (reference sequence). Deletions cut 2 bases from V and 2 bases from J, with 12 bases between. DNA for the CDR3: TGTGCCAGTAGTATACGACCGGACCAGACTAATGAAAAACTGTTTTTT. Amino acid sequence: CASSIRPDQTNEKLFF.

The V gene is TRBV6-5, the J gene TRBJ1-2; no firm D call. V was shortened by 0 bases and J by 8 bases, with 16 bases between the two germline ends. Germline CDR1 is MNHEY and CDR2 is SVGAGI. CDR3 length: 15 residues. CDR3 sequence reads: CASSYSGRRGRGYTF. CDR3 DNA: TGTGCCAGCAGTTACTCGGGAAGGCGAGGAAGGGGCTACACCTTC.

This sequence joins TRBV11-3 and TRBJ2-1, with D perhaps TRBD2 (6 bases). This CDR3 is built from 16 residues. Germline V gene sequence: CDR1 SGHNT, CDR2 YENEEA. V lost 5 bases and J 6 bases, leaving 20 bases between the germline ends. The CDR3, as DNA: TGTGCCAGCAGCCCACCCCGGGCCGGGGGAGTCAATGAGCAGTTCTTC. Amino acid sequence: CASSPPRAGGVNEQFF.

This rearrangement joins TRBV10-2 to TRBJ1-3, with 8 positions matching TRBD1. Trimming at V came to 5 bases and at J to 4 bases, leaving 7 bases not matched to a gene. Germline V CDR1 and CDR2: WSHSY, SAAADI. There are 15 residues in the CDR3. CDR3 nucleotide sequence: TGCGCCAGCAGTCCAGGGGGCTTTTCAGGAAACACCATATATTTT. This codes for CASSPGGFSGNTIYF.

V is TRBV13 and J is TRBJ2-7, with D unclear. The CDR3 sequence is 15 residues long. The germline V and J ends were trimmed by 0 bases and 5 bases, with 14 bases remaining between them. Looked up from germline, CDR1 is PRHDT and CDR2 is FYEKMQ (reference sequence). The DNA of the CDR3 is TGTGCCAGCAGCTTAGGCCGCGCGTGGGGTGACGAGCAGTACTTC. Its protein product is CASSLGRAWGDEQYF.

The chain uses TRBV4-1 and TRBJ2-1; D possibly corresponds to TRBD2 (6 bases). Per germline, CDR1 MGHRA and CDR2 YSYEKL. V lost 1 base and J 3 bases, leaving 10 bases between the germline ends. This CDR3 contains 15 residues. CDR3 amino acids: CASSQVWGDYNEQFF. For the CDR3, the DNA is TGCGCCAGCAGCCAAGTCTGGGGGGACTACAATGAGCAGTTCTTC.

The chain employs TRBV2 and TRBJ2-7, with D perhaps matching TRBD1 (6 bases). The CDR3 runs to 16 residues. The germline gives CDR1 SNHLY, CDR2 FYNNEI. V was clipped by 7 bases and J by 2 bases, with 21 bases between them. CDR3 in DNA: TGTGCCAGCATAAGTAGACGGACAGCGGTAACCTACGAGCAGTACTTC. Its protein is CASISRRTAVTYEQYF.

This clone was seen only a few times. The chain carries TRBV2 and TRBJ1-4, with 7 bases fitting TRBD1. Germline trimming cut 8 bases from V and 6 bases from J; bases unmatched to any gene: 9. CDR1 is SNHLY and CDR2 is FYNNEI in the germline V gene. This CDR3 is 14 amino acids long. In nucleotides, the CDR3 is TGTGCCAGCCAAAGCAGGGGGGCAGATGAAAAACTGTTTTTT. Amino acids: CASQSRGADEKLFF.

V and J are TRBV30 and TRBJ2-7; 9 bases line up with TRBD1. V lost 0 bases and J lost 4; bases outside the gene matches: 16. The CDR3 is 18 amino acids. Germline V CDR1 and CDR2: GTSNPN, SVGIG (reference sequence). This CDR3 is CAWSVVPPVRTGEYEQYF. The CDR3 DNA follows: TGTGCCTGGAGTGTAGTGCCCCCGGTAAGGACAGGGGAATACGAGCAGTACTTC.

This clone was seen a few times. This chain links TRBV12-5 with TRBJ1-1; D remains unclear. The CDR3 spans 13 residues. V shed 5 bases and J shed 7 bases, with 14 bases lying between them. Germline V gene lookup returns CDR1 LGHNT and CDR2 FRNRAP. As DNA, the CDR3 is TGTGCTAGTGGTCGCGCCCTACCCGGTGAAGCTTTCTTT. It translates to CASGRALPGEAFF.

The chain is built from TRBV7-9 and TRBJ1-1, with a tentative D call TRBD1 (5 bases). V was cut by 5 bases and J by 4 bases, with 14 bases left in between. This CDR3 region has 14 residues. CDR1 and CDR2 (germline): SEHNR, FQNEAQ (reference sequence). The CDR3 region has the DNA TGTGCCAGCAGCAGCGGGGGTTCGAGCACTGAAGCTTTCTTT. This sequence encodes CASSSGGSSTEAFF. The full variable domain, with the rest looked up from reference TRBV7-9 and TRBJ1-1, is DTGVSQNPRHKITKRGQNVTFRCDPISEHNRLYWYRQTLGQGPEFLTYFQNEAQLEKSRLLSDRFSAERPKGSFSTLEIQRTEQGDSAMYLCASSSGGSSTEAFFGQGTRLTVV.

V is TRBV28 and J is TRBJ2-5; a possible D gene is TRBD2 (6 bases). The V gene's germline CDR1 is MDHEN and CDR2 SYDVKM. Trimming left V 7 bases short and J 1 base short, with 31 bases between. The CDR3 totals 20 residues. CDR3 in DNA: TGTGCCAGCAAGAACGAATGGGAGCCGGGACTCCAAAAAGTCCAAGAGACCCAGTACTTC. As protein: CASKNEWEPGLQKVQETQYF.

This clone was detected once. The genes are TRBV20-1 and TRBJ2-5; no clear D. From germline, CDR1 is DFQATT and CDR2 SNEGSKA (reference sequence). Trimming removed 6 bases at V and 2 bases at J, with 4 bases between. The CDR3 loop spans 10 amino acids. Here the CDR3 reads CSATQETQYF. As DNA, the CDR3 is TGCAGTGCCACGCAAGAGACCCAGTACTTC.

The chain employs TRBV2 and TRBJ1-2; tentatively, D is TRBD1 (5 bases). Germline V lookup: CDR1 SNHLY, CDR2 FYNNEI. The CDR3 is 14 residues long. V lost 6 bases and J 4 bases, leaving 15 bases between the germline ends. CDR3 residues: CASRPLQGAYGYTF. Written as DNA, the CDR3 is TGTGCCAGCAGACCTTTACAAGGGGCCTATGGCTACACCTTC.

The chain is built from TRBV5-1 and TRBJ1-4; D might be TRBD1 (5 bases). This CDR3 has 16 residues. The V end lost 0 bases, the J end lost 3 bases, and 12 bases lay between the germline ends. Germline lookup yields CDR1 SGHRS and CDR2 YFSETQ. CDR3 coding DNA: TGCGCCAGCAGCTTGGTAACAGGAGGATCTAATGAAAAACTGTTTTTT. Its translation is CASSLVTGGSNEKLFF.

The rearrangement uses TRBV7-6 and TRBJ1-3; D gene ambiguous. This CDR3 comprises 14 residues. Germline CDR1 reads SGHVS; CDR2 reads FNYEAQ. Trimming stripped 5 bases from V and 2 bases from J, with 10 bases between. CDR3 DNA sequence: TGTGCCAGCAGCCCCCATAACCCTGGAAACACCATATATTTT. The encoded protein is CASSPHNPGNTIYF.

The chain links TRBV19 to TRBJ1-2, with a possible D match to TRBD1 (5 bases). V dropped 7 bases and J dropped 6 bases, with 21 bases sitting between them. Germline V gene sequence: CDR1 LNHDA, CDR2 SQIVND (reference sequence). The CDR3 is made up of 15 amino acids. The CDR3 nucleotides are TGTGCCAGTACCTCCTACCGGGGGAAAGTCGATGGCTACACCTTC. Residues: CASTSYRGKVDGYTF.